The clone carrying this TCR beta chain was seen repeatedly, ten times or more. Its target is unknown. The data belong to a study of regulatory T cells in long-lasting Graves disease. The time point here: newly diagnosed GD, antithyroid drugs for less than 3 months. The TCR library was made from RNA that had been extracted from PBMCs in TRIzol. Study-wide results and caveats: Results may be inaccurate due to the small sample size.

This CDR3 region has 15 residues. Trimming stripped 5 bases from V and 7 bases from J, with 18 bases between. CDR3-region Arm-PCR and iRepertoire HTBI primers produced the TCR beta libraries. TCRdb ran MiXCR on the multiplex PCR reads and lists one entry per CDR3 protein. The sample consists of approximately 400,000 distinct CDR3 sequences, about 12% of them appearing once. This sample also belongs to another study, concerning T cells in Graves' hyperthyroidism and ophthalmopathy. As that study records: Ophthalmopathy was told apart from stable hyperthyroidism by a 13 V-J model. The model anticipated ophthalmopathy a median around six months pre-onset.

This chain connects TRBV12-3 or TRBV12-4 to TRBJ2-1; D may be TRBD2 (7 bases). The sequence came from a woman between 18 and 30 years old with Graves disease. This material consisted of peripheral blood mononuclear cells (PBMCs), taken at new diagnosis, from a patient treated with antithyroid drugs. DNA of the CDR3: TGTGCCAGCAGTGGGGGGGGCCTAGGTGGGAATGAGCAGTTCTTC. Encoded protein: CASSGGGLGGNEQFF.